The TCR beta chain under discussion was sequenced for a study of T cell responses to AZD1222 COVID-19 vaccine. Germline CDR1 and CDR2: SNHLY and FYNNEI. V was pared by 11 bases and J by 8 bases, with 9 bases of the junction left unmatched. The CDR3 is made up of 13 amino acids. Only in-frame clones appear in the TCRdb table, and some are missing; sequencing was by immunoSEQ multiplex PCR. The sample shows 100,000 to 150,000 clones, approximately 90% of them seen only once. The gene calls are TRBV2 and TRBJ1-2, with 12 bases lining up with TRBD1. The sequence came from an adult in good health. Sequenced material: peripheral blood, taken on day 0 of AZD1222 vaccination. The CDR3 DNA reads TGTGCCGGAGCGGGACAGGGGGCGCGAGGCTACACCTTC. This translates into CAGAGQGARGYTF. The full variable domain, rest sourced from reference TRBV2 and TRBJ1-2, is EPEVTQTPSHQVTQMGQEVILRCVPISNHLYFYWYRQILGQKVEFLVSFYNNEISEKSEIFDDQFSVERPDGSNFTLKIRSTKLEDSAMYFCAGAGQGARGYTFGSGTRLTVV.